One sample yielded the 25 T cell receptor beta chains listed below, sequenced in a study of cytomegalovirus exposure and HLA in healthy donors (dated by TCRdb to the late 2010s). The library was made by the immunoSEQ multiplex PCR assay. The multiplex PCR relied on a mix of 60 forward primers for TCR Vbeta segments and 13 reverse primers for TCR Jbeta segments. TCRdb obtained this table from immuneACCESS and retained in-frame rearrangements with V and J assigned. These tables miss some clones; where compared with another copy, unresolved V genes account for less than half of the shortfall, and the remainder is unexplained. A total of roughly 100,000 clones appear in this sample, 75% to 85% of them only once. The ten largest clonotypes hold 1.5% to 2% of the sample. Sequenced sample: PBMCs. These receptor sequences come from a man aged 45-65 years in good health and CMV-seronegative.

The rearrangement uses TRBV4-3 and TRBJ1-6; D remains ambiguous. The CDR3 consists of 16 residues. Germline CDR1 reads LGHNA; CDR2 reads YSLEER. V dropped 0 bases and J dropped 8 bases, with 14 bases sitting between them. This CDR3 is CASSQEVGGYDSPLHF. The CDR3 region has the DNA TGCGCCAGCAGCCAAGAGGTAGGAGGGTACGATTCACCCCTCCACTTT.

The J gene is TRBJ2-7, the V gene TRBV7-9; weak D call: TRBD1 (6 bases). V lost 3 bases and J lost 1, with 13 bases in between. CDR3 length equals 15 residues. Germline assignment: CDR1 SEHNR and CDR2 FQNEAQ (reference sequence). The DNA of the CDR3 is TGTGCCAGCAGCTTCGAGACAGGCGGTTCCTACGAGCAGTACTTC. It yields the protein CASSFETGGSYEQYF.

The chain has TRBV4-3 and TRBJ2-3; TRBD1 matches 9 bases. CDR1 LGHNA and CDR2 YSLEER come from the germline V gene. This CDR3 is built from 15 residues. The ends lost 2 bases at V and 3 bases at J; junction bases unmatched: 3. This CDR3 is CASSQQQGATDTQYF. DNA of the CDR3: TGCGCCAGCAGCCAACAACAGGGGGCTACAGATACGCAGTATTTT.

The CDR3 sequence: CASSQDGQGNTGELFF. CDR3 in DNA: TGCGCCAGCAGCCAAGACGGGCAGGGAAACACCGGGGAGCTGTTTTTT. The chain employs TRBV4-1 and TRBJ2-2; D may be TRBD1 (5 bases). This CDR3 is 16 amino acids long. V shed 0 bases and J shed 2 bases, with 10 bases lying between them. CDR1 is MGHRA and CDR2 is YSYEKL in the germline V gene.

The chain links TRBV2 to TRBJ1-1, with D possibly TRBD1 on 6 matching bases. CDR1 and CDR2 (germline): SNHLY, FYNNEI. CDR3 size: 17 residues. The V end lost 1 base, the J end lost 4 bases, and 19 bases lay between the germline ends. The DNA for the CDR3 is TGTGCCAGCAGTGAAGAGGAACAGGGCCTAGTTAGCACTGAAGCTTTCTTT. Translation gives CASSEEEQGLVSTEAFF.

J is TRBJ1-5 and V is TRBV28, with a tentative D call TRBD1 (6 bases). Germline V gives CDR1 MDHEN, CDR2 SYDVKM. Trimming stripped 5 bases from V and 0 bases from J, with 17 bases between. This CDR3 has 17 amino acids. Written as DNA, the CDR3 is TGTGCCAGCAGTGGGCGGTGGACAGAATATAGCAATCAGCCCCAGCATTTT. Translation: CASSGRWTEYSNQPQHF.

This clone was seen more than once but under ten times. The rearrangement uses TRBV11-2 and TRBJ1-1; 11 positions match TRBD1. Per germline, CDR1 SGHAT and CDR2 FQNNGV. The V gene end was trimmed by 5 bases and the J gene end by 5 bases; junction bases not matched to a gene: 10. This CDR3 comprises 16 residues. CDR3 in amino acids: CASSPWGTGGETEAFF. CDR3 DNA: TGTGCCAGCAGCCCATGGGGGACAGGGGGAGAAACTGAAGCTTTCTTT.

The gene calls are TRBV6-6 and TRBJ1-2, with 8 bases identical to TRBD1. The J segment lost 4 bases and the V segment lost 4 bases, leaving 8 bases of the junction unmatched. Germline V CDR1 and CDR2: MNHNY, SVGAGI (reference sequence). The CDR3 is 15 amino acids. The DNA of the CDR3 is TGTGCCAGCAGTTCTATGACAGGGGTCGGCTATGGCTACACCTTC. Translation gives CASSSMTGVGYGYTF.

This clone was counted a few times. The chain combines TRBV5-1 with TRBJ2-7; 11 nucleotides line up with TRBD2. The CDR3 sequence is 15 residues long. Germline CDR1 SGHRS, CDR2 YFSETQ. The V gene end was trimmed by 4 bases and the J gene end by 3 bases; junction bases not matched to a gene: 6. This CDR3 is CASSPGLAELYEQYV. CDR3 bases: TGCGCCAGCAGCCCGGGACTAGCGGAACTCTACGAGCAGTACGTC.

The chain couples TRBV2 to TRBJ2-5, with 9 bases that match TRBD1. V shed 8 bases and J 2 bases; nucleotides not matched to a gene: 3. Per the germline V gene, CDR1 is SNHLY and CDR2 is FYNNEI. This CDR3 is 13 amino acids long. The CDR3 here is CASGGTGQETQYF. CDR3 sequence (DNA): TGTGCCAGCGGAGGGACAGGGCAAGAGACCCAGTACTTC.

V is TRBV6-1 and J is TRBJ1-4; D not resolved. The germline CDR1 and CDR2 sequences are MNHNS and SASEGT. Trimming left V 6 bases short and J 0 bases short, with 8 bases between. The CDR3 sequence is 14 residues long. In nucleotides, the CDR3 is TGTGCCAGCAGAGAGGTCTCAACTAATGAAAAACTGTTTTTT. As protein: CASREVSTNEKLFF.

The chain combines TRBV28 with TRBJ1-2; TRBD1 matches 7 bases. Germline CDR1 and CDR2: MDHEN and SYDVKM. This CDR3 has 15 residues. V lost 2 bases to trimming and J lost 2 bases; unmatched junction nucleotides: 5. The CDR3 spells CASSLPPDRNYGYTF. The CDR3 region has the DNA TGTGCCAGCAGTTTACCCCCGGACAGGAACTATGGCTACACCTTC.

This chain joins TRBV2 and TRBJ2-1, with a possible D match to TRBD1 (6 bases). The germline V gene has CDR1 SNHLY and CDR2 FYNNEI. This CDR3 has 15 amino acids. V shed 8 bases and J shed 7 bases, with 21 bases lying between them. The CDR3 DNA reads as TGTGCCAGCGGGGAAGAGAGGGGGAGTGAGAATGAGCAGTTCTTC. This gives the protein CASGEERGSENEQFF.

The rearrangement uses TRBV6-5 and TRBJ1-2, with unresolved D. Trimming removed 2 bases at V and 6 bases at J, with 10 bases between. CDR1 and CDR2 from the germline V gene are MNHEY and SVGAGI. The CDR3 sequence is 13 residues long. The CDR3 bases are TGTGCCAGCAGTTACGTTTCCGGGAATGGCTACACCTTC. Encoded protein: CASSYVSGNGYTF.

The rearrangement joins TRBV18 to TRBJ1-6; tentative D call: TRBD1 (5 bases). The CDR3 length is 14 residues. The V end lost 3 bases, the J end lost 7 bases, and 10 bases lay between the germline ends. Per germline, CDR1 KGHSH and CDR2 LQKENI. CDR3 DNA sequence: TGTGCCAGCTCACCTTGGGACTCAAATTCACCCCTCCACTTT. Translating gives CASSPWDSNSPLHF.

As regards this clone: A read error may account for a junction end that differs from germline. V and J are TRBV5-1 and TRBJ1-6, with TRBD1 identical over 9 bases. This CDR3 contains 14 residues. From germline, CDR1 is SGHRS and CDR2 YFSETQ. Here the CDR3 DNA reads TGCGCCAACAGCGCACGGGACAGGGTTTCACCCCTCCACTTT. Its translation: CANSARDRVSPLHF.

This clone appeared once. This sequence joins TRBV15 and TRBJ1-1; TRBD1 matches 7 bases. Germline CDR1 reads LNHNV; CDR2 reads YYDKDF (reference sequence). This CDR3 region has 16 residues. The V and J ends lost 0 bases and 3 bases, in that order; junction bases with no gene match: 7. CDR3 amino acids: CATSRDLGQWDTEAFF. Written as DNA, the CDR3 is TGTGCCACCAGCAGAGATCTGGGACAGTGGGACACTGAAGCTTTCTTT.

The J gene is TRBJ2-5, the V gene TRBV21-1; TRBD2 is taken as the D call from the table, unchecked against the DNA. TRBV21-1 is a listed pseudogene. The CDR3 consists of 16 residues. CDR3 residues: CASMPTLSSGGSSQYF. The DNA of the CDR3 is TGTGCCAGCATGCCGACCCTCTCTAGCGGGGGGTCTTCCCAGTACTTC.

A single count supports this clone. The chain combines TRBV5-1 with TRBJ1-3; maybe TRBD1 (5 bases). CDR3 size: 16 residues. Trimming cost V 0 bases and J 0 bases, with 10 bases left between them. Germline loops: CDR1 SGHRS, CDR2 YFSETQ. The CDR3, as DNA: TGCGCCAGCAGCTTGGACAGGCCAATCTCTGGAAACACCATATATTTT. The encoded protein is CASSLDRPISGNTIYF.

The rearrangement uses TRBV7-2 and TRBJ2-7; the D is unclear. Germline-derived CDR1 and CDR2 are SGHTA and FQGNSA. CDR3 length: 13 residues. The V and J ends lost 6 bases and 5 bases respectively, with 14 bases between them. CDR3 residues: CASSPYLGHEQYF. The CDR3 DNA follows: TGTGCCAGCAGTCCTTACTTGGGCCACGAGCAGTACTTC. Based on the CDR3 plus reference TRBV7-2 and TRBJ2-7, the full variable domain is GAGVSQSPSNKVTEKGKDVELRCDPISGHTALYWYRQSLGQGLEFLIYFQGNSAPDKSGLPSDRFSAERTGGSVSTLTIQRTQQEDSAVYLCASSPYLGHEQYFGPGTRLTVT.

This clone was seen a single time. V is TRBV19 and J is TRBJ2-5; 9 nucleotides agree with TRBD1. This CDR3 region has 13 residues. The ends lost 9 bases at V and 3 bases at J; junction bases unmatched: 5. CDR1 and CDR2 from the germline V gene are LNHDA and SQIVND (reference sequence). The CDR3 coding sequence is TGTGCCAGCAAGGGACAGGGTGAAGAGACCCAGTACTTC. Translation: CASKGQGEETQYF.

The chain is built from TRBV5-6 and TRBJ2-4; weak D call: TRBD2 (5 bases). Trimming shortened V by 3 bases and J by 5 bases, and 12 bases separated the two germline ends. Germline loops: CDR1 SGHDT, CDR2 YYEEEE. CDR3 length: 14 residues. The CDR3 reads CASSSRGRENIQYF. The CDR3 nucleotides are TGTGCCAGCAGCTCCCGGGGAAGGGAAAACATTCAGTACTTC. The complete variable domain, with remaining parts taken from reference TRBV5-6 and TRBJ2-4, reads DAGVTQSPTHLIKTRGQQVTLRCSPKSGHDTVSWYQQALGQGPQFIFQYYEEEERQRGNFPDRFSGHQFPNYSSELNVNALLLGDSALYLCASSSRGRENIQYFGAGTRLSVL.

The chain joins TRBV25-1 to TRBJ2-5, with TRBD2 matching 9 bases. V lost 6 bases, J lost 7 bases, and 12 bases stayed unmatched. Per the germline V gene, CDR1 is MGHDK and CDR2 is SYGVNS. The CDR3 consists of 15 residues. In DNA form, the CDR3 reads TGTGCCAGCAGCGCTAGCGGGGACATAAGGGGGACCCAGTACTTC. Translating it yields CASSASGDIRGTQYF.

Points on this clone: A read error may produce the germline difference seen at one junction end. The genes are TRBV6-1 and TRBJ2-1; 8 positions agree with TRBD1. The germline V gene has CDR1 MNHNS and CDR2 SASEGT. CDR3 length equals 15 residues. The CDR3 DNA reads as TGTGCCAGCAACACCGGGACAGGCTTTCCCAATGGGCAGTTCTTC. Its protein product is CASNTGTGFPNGQFF.

V and J are TRBV4-3 and TRBJ1-5; TRBD1 matches 8 bases. The V and J ends lost 3 bases and 7 bases, in that order; junction bases with no gene match: 2. The CDR3 is made up of 13 amino acids. The germline V gene encodes CDR1 LGHNA and CDR2 YSLEER. The CDR3 here is CASSQDRVQPQHF. DNA for the CDR3: TGCGCCAGCAGCCAGGACAGGGTCCAGCCCCAGCATTTT.